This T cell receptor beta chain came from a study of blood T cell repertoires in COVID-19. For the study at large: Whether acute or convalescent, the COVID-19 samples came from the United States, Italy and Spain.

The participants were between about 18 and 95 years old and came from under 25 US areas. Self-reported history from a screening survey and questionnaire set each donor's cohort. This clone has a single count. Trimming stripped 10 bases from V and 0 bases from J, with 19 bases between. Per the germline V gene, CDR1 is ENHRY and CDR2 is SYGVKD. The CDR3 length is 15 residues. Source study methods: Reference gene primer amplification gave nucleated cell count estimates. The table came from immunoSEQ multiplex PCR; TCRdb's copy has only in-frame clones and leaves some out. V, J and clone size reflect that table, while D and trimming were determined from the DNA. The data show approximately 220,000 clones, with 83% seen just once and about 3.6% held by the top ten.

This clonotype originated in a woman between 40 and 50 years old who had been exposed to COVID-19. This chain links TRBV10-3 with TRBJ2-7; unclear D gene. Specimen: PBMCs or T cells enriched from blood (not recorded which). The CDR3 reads CATATARSLSYEQYF. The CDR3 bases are TGTGCCACTGCTACGGCCAGGTCCCTCTCCTACGAGCAGTACTTC.